Given below is one T cell receptor (beta chain) in context. This clone's antigen is unknown. No clone much larger than this one lies a single base away; base qualities are absent. V is pruned by 3 bases and J by 8 bases, leaving 17 bases of the junction without a gene match. CDR1 and CDR2, per the germline V gene, are SGHVS and FNYEAQ. The CDR3 covers 18 residues, taking in both the cysteine and the phenylalanine. Kept here is only the CDR3 DNA, which spans 54 bases and is read in frame from base 1. This record belongs to a study of T cell repertoires in cytomegalovirus infection (dated by TCRdb to between 2018 and 2021). Notes on the research overall: Donor HLA type was relevant to the analysis, as public TCR beta signatures indicated carriage of CMV infection together with the matching HLA type.

The data were produced on an Illumina HiSeq 1500. Starting from the raw public reads, TCRdb applied fastp trimming at Q25, assembled clones with MiXCR and retained in-frame beta chains. Identical CDR3 protein sequences are pooled into one entry, listed with their most common genes and DNA. This sample has about 740,000 distinct CDR3 sequences in its table, and roughly 35% of those were observed once. Around 3% of the sample comes from the top ten. Findings and caveats that apply to the study as a whole: In the ex vivo response, HLA-C-restricted CMV-specific TCR beta clonotypes were dominant, and in two of eight donors the single most frequent clonotype came from this HLA-C-restricted group. Cumulative frequency of public TCR beta family members discriminated carriers of CMV infection plus the relevant HLA type in this cohort and an independent roughly 350-donor cohort.

Rearrangement joined TRBV7-6 to TRBJ2-1, and TRBD2 matches 9 of the central bases. The clonotype comes from a human donor in good health (CMV status not recorded). Some clones in this sample may be carry-over from other donors' samples. Specimen: PBMCs. CDR3 loop: CASSFPATSGWRGDEQFF. The bases are TGTGCCAGCAGCTTCCCCGCGACTAGCGGTTGGAGGGGCGATGAGCAGTTCTTC.